This T cell receptor (beta chain) comes out of a study of blood T cell repertoires in COVID-19. Background on the study: The cDNA or gDNA used as material had been derived from T cells, B-cell-depleted T cells, or PBMCs.

This clone has just a few counts. Per germline, CDR1 SGHDT and CDR2 YYEEEE. The V end was cut by 7 bases, the J end by 2 bases, with 19 bases between. This CDR3 comprises 15 residues. Patients of the Seattle cohort, enrolled during active infection, were followed longitudinally. Source study methods: Cell counts per sample came from amplifying reference gene primers. TCRdb keeps only in-frame clones here, not all; method: immunoSEQ multiplex PCR. For V, J and clone size, that table is used; D and trimming come from the DNA. In the table there are approximately 440,000 clones, about 91% of which are singletons.

This receptor was obtained from a woman between 45 and 60 years old with COVID-19, enrolled during active disease. Material: peripheral blood. The chain links TRBV5-6 to TRBJ2-7, with D possibly being TRBD1 (6 bases). The DNA of the CDR3 is TGTGCCAGCTCCCCACTGGACAGCTTAACCTACGAGCAGTACTTC. Translating gives CASSPLDSLTYEQYF.